The clone carrying this T cell receptor (beta chain) has just one count. As yet, its antigen is unknown. This record comes from a study of T cell responses to AZD1222 COVID-19 vaccine. Study outcomes and limitations: Seropositive status at baseline applied to only a handful of AZD1222 recipients. White British people made up most donors, females outnumbered males, and clonal diversity was possibly underestimated. The CD4 TCRs associated with vaccination extended across spike and predominated at 160-218 and 743-854.

Germline CDR1 SGHNT, CDR2 YENEEA. CDR3 length: 13 residues. The V end lost 2 bases, the J end lost 4 bases, and 6 bases lay between the germline ends. TCRdb's copy holds only in-frame clones and misses some; the assay was immunoSEQ multiplex PCR. Among some 150,000 clones, 85% to 90% were seen once, and the ten largest hold 5% to 5.5%. The sequence came from an adult who received the AZD1222 COVID-19 vaccine. This sample comprised peripheral blood, obtained 28 days after the second AZD1222 dose. J is TRBJ2-1 and V is TRBV11-3; no firm D call. CDR3 protein: CASSLNPYNEQFF. The CDR3 DNA reads TGTGCCAGCAGCTTAAACCCTTACAATGAGCAGTTCTTC.